A single sample is the source of the 3 T cell receptor beta chains below, sequenced in a study of T cells after yellow fever vaccination. TCRdb used MiXCR to reprocess the 5' RACE reads, holding one entry per CDR3 protein. Of 500,000 to 700,000 distinct CDR3 sequences listed, about 19% are singletons. The sequencing here drew on PBMCs, taken 15 days after the yellow fever booster vaccination. The receptors come from a man between 25 and 39 years old who received the YFV17D yellow fever vaccine.

Points on this clonotype: Germline is not matched at one junction end, which may reflect a read error. This sequence joins TRBV10-1 and TRBJ2-3; 12 bases map to TRBD1. The CDR3 consists of 16 residues. Germline lookup yields CDR1 WNHNN and CDR2 SYGVQD (reference sequence). In nucleotides, the CDR3 is TGCGCCAGCAGTGTCGGGACAGGGGGCCGCACGGATACGCAGTATTTT. It translates to CASSVGTGGRTDTQYF.

This clonotype has more than one count but fewer than ten. V usage is TRBV29-1 and J usage is TRBJ2-5; no firm D call. Trimming left V 0 bases short and J 5 bases short, with 10 bases between. Germline assignment: CDR1 SQVTM and CDR2 ANQGSEA. The CDR3 totals 13 residues. DNA for the CDR3: TGCAGCGTTGAAGATATGCATCAGGAGACCCAGTACTTC. Encoded protein: CSVEDMHQETQYF. The entire variable domain, with the rest obtained from reference TRBV29-1 and TRBJ2-5, is as follows: SAVISQKPSRDICQRGTSLTIQCQVDSQVTMMFWYRQQPGQSLTLIATANQGSEATYESGFVIDKFPISRPNLTFSTLTVSNMSPEDSSIYLCSVEDMHQETQYFGPGTRLLVL.

In this sample, this clonotype turned up a few times. J is TRBJ1-1 and V is TRBV10-3; D is ambiguous. V gave up 0 bases and J gave up 1 base, with 9 bases separating them. This CDR3 is built from 15 residues. Germline values: CDR1 ENHRY, CDR2 SYGVKD. DNA for the CDR3: TGTGCCATCAGTGAGTCGATAGCAGGGAACACTGAAGCTTTCTTT. This gives the protein CAISESIAGNTEAFF.